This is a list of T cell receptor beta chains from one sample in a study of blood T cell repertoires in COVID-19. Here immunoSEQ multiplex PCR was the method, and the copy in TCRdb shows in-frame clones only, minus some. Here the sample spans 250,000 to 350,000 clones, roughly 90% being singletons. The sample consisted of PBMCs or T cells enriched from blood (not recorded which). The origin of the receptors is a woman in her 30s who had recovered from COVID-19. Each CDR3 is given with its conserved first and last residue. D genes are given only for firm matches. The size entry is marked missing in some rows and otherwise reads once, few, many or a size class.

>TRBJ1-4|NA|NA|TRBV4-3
TGCGCCAGCAGCCAAGATATACAGATCCCAACTAATGAAAAACTGTTTTTT
CASSQDIQIPTNEKLFF
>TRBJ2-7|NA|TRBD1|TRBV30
TGTGCCTGGAGTTCTACCCTGCCGGACAGGGGATTATACGAGCAGTACTTC
CAWSSTLPDRGLYEQYF
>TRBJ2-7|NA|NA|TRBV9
TGTGCCAGCAGCGTAGCTACAGGGTCCTACGAGCAGTACTTC
CASSVATGSYEQYF
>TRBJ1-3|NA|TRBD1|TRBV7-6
TGTGCCAGCAGCCTCGAGACGGGACAGATTCCAAACACCATATATTTT
CASSLETGQIPNTIYF
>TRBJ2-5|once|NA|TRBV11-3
TGTGCCAGCAGCTCAGGCCCCTTGGGAGAGACCCAGTACTTC
CASSSGPLGETQYF
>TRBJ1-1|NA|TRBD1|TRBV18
TGTGCCAGCTCTCTACAGGGGGATACTGAAGCTTTCTTT
CASSLQGDTEAFF
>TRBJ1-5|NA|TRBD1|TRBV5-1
TGCGCCAGCAGCCCACAGGGGACGATGCAGCCCCAGCATTTT
CASSPQGTMQPQHF
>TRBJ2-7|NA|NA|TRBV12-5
TGTGCTAGTGGTTTGGTACTGGGGCCTCACTCCTACGAGCAGTACTTC
CASGLVLGPHSYEQYF
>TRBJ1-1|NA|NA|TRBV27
TGTGCCAGCAGTTTAGGCGGAAGCACTGAAGCTTTCTTT
CASSLGGSTEAFF
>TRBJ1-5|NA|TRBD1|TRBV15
TGTGCCACCACCCTCGACAGGGGTAGCAATCAGCCCCAGCATTTT
CATTLDRGSNQPQHF
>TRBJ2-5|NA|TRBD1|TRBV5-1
TGCGCCAGCAGCCTGTGGGCCGGACAGGGGAAAGAGACCCAGTACTTC
CASSLWAGQGKETQYF
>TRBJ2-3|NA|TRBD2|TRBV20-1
TGCAGTGCTAGTTGGCTAGCGGGGACAGATACGCAGTATTTT
CSASWLAGTDTQYF
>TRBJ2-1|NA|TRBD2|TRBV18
TGTGCCAGCTCACCCCCGGGAGCGGGAGTAGGATCCTACAATGAGCAGTTCTTC
CASSPPGAGVGSYNEQFF
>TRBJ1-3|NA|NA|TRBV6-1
TGTGCCAGCAGTGAACCCGTCGTTCTTAGTAACACCATATATTTT
CASSEPVVLSNTIYF
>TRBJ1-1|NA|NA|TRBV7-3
TGTGCCAGCAGCTTTCAGGGTAATACTGAAGCTTTCTTT
CASSFQGNTEAFF
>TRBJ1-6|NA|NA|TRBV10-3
TGTGCCATCAGGGACAGCTATAATTCACCCCTCCACTTT
CAIRDSYNSPLHF
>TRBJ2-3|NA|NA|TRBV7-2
TGTGCCAGCAGCCCTTCCAGGAGCACAGATACGCAGTATTTT
CASSPSRSTDTQYF
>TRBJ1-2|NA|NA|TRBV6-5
TGTGCCAGCAGTTACTCGATTTCAGGGGCCTATGGCTACACCTTC
CASSYSISGAYGYTF
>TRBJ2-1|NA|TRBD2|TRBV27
TGTGCCAGTGGGACTAGCGGGAGTAATGAGCAGTTCTTC
CASGTSGSNEQFF
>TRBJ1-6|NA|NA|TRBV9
TGTGCCAGCAGCGTAGATCAGGGGTCCTATTCACCCCTCCACTTT
CASSVDQGSYSPLHF
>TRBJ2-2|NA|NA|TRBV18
TGTGCCAGCTCGTCAGAGAACACCGGGGAGCTGTTTTTT
CASSSENTGELFF
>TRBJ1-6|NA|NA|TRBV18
TGTGCCAGCTCACCACGGTCAGGGGTGAATTCACCCCTCCACTTT
CASSPRSGVNSPLHF
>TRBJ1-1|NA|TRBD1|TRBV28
TGTGCCAGCAGTCCAACAGGGGTGGGCACTGAAGCTTTCTTT
CASSPTGVGTEAFF
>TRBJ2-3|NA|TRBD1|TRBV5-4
TGTGCCAGCAGCCTTGGTCGGACAGGGGTGGAAGATACGCAGTATTTT
CASSLGRTGVEDTQYF
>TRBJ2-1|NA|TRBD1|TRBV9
TGTGCCAGCAGGCGAACAGGGGGCGCCTACAATGAGCAGTTCTTC
CASRRTGGAYNEQFF
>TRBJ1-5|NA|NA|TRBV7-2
TGTGCCAGCAGCCCATCGCAGGGAGGAATTCAGCCCCAGCATTTT
CASSPSQGGIQPQHF
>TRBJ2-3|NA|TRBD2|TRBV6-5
TGTGCCAGCAGGCCCCTAGGAGCGGGGGCAGATACGCAGTATTTT
CASRPLGAGADTQYF
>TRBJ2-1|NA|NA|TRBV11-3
TGTGCCAGCAGCCCCTCTAACAATGAGCAGTTCTTC
CASSPSNNEQFF
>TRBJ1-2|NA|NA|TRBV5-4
TGTGCCAGCAGCGTTGACTCCTATGGCTACACCTTC
CASSVDSYGYTF
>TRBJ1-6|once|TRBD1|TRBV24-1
TGTGCCACCAGAGACAGGGGAGATTCACCCCTCCACTTT
CATRDRGDSPLHF
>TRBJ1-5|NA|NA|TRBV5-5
TGTGCCAGCAGCTTGGTAGCCGGGGAGAATCAGCCCCAGCATTTT
CASSLVAGENQPQHF
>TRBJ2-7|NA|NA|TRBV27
TGTGCCAGCAGTTTATCGTCTCAATCCTACTACGAGCAGTACTTC
CASSLSSQSYYEQYF
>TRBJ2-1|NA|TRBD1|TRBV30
TGTGCCTGGACTCCAGGGGGCAATGAGCAGTTCTTC
CAWTPGGNEQFF
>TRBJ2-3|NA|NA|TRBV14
TGTGCCAGCAGCCAAGTGGACTGGGGGGTTCGTTTT
CASSQVDWGVRF
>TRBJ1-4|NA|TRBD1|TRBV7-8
TGTGCCAGCAGCGCCCGACAGGGGACAGGTGAAAAACTGTTTTTT
CASSARQGTGEKLFF
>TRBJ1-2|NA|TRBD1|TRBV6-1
TGTGCCAGCAGTCCCCCCGGGACAGGGGAAGGCTACACCTTC
CASSPPGTGEGYTF
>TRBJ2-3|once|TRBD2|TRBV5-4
TGTGCCAGCAGCCATCGGTCGGGAGGGCCAGATACGCAGTATTTT
CASSHRSGGPDTQYF
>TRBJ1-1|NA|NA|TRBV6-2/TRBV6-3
TGTGCCAGCAGCGAACAACGGACACGGGCTTCGAACACTGAAGCTTTCTTT
CASSEQRTRASNTEAFF
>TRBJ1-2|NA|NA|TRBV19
TGTGCCAGTAGTATTCGGGATGCTAACTATGGCTACACCTTC
CASSIRDANYGYTF
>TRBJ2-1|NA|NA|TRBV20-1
TGCAGTGCTAGAGATCCGAATGAGCAGTTCTTC
CSARDPNEQFF
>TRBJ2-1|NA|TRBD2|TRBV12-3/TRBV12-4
TGTGCCAGCAGTTCCAGGACTAGCGAGCAGTTCTTC
CASSSRTSEQFF
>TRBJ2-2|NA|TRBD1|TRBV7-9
TGTGCCAGCAGCCCCCGGACAGGGGGGACGAACACCGGGGAGCTGTTTTTT
CASSPRTGGTNTGELFF
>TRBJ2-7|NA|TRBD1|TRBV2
TGTGCCAGCAGTGCCCAGGGGGCTTGGCAGTACTTC
CASSAQGAWQYF
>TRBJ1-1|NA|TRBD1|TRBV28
TGTGCCAGCAGTTTATTGGGACAGGCGAACACTGAAGCTTTCTTT
CASSLLGQANTEAFF
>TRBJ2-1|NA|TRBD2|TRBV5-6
TGTGCCAGCAGTTCCCGATTACTAGCGAGCTCCTACAATGAGCAGTTCTTC
CASSSRLLASSYNEQFF
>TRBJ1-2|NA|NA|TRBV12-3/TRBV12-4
TGTGCCAGCAGTCTGACTGACTTC
CASSLTDF
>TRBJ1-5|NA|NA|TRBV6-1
TGTGCCAGCAGTGATTACGGCAGGCTGGAAAGCAATCAGCCCCAGCATTTT
CASSDYGRLESNQPQHF
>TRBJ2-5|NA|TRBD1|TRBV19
TGTGCCACCGGGGAAGGGCTAGGGGGCAGAGAGACCCAGTACTTC
CATGEGLGGRETQYF
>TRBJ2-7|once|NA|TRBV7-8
TGTGCCAGCAGCCTAACGCGATACGAGCAGTACTTC
CASSLTRYEQYF
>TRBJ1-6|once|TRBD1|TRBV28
TGTGCCAGCCGGGGACAGAGCTCCTATAATTCACCCCTCCACTTT
CASRGQSSYNSPLHF
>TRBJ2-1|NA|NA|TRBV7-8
TGTGCCAGCAGCCCCCGGGACTTCCGGGGGTCAGGTGAGCAGTTCTTC
CASSPRDFRGSGEQFF
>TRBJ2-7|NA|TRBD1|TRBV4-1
TGCGCCAGCAGCCAAGAAGGTAGACAGGGGAGGTACGAGCAGTACTTC
CASSQEGRQGRYEQYF
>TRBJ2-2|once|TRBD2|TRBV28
TGTGCCAGCAGTTTATGGCGTGCTAGCGGGAGTCTGGTGAACACCGGGGAGCTGTTTTTT
CASSLWRASGSLVNTGELFF
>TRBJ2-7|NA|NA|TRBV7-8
TGTGCCAGCAGCTTAGCCAGCGGGCAAGAAGCCTACGAGCAGTACTTC
CASSLASGQEAYEQYF
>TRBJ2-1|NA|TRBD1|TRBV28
TGTGCCAGCACCCCTGGGGACAGGCCCAATGAGCAGTTCTTC
CASTPGDRPNEQFF
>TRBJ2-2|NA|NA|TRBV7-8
TGTGCCAGCAGCCCAGCCAGGGCCGGGGAGCTGTTTTTT
CASSPARAGELFF
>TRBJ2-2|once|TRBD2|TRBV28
TGTGCCAGCAGTTTTAGACTAGCGGGTTACACCGGGGAGCTGTTTTTT
CASSFRLAGYTGELFF
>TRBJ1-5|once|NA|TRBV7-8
TGTGCCAGCAGCTTAAGGGTTTTCAGGGAAGGGGGTCAGCCCCAGCATTTT
CASSLRVFREGGQPQHF
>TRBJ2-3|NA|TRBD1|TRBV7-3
TGTGCCAGCAGCGGTACAGGGGGCACAGATACGCAGTATTTT
CASSGTGGTDTQYF